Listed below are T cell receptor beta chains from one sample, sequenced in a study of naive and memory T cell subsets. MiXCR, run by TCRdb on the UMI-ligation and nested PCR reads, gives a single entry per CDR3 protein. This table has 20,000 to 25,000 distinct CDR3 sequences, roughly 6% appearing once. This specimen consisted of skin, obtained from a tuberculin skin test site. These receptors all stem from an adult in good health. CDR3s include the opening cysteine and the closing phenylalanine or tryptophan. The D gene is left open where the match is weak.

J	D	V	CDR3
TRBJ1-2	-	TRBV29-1	CSVESRPAANHGYTF
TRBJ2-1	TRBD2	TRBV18	CASSPFTSGDNEQFF
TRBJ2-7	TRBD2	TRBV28	CASSPGTSGSYEQYF
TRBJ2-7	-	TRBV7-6	CASTPEGRVEQYF
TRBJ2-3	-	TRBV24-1	CATSDLPGPGTDTQYF
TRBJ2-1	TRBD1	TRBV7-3	CASSLRDRASYNEQFF
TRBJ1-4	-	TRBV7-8	CASSLELADKKLFF
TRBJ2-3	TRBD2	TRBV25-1	CASSDSGRASTDTQYF
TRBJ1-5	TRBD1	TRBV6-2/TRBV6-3	CASSYRGSRGGNQPQHF
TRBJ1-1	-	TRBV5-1	CASSPAGERDTEAFF
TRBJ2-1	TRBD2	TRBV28	CASSRLAGPLDEQFF
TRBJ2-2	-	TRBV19	CASSFDRVANTGELFF
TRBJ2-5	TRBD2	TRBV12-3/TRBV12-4	CASSLYTSGGETQYF
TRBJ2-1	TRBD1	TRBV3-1	CASSKRHTGTGYNEQFF
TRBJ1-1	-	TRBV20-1	CSARDHTAGMNTEAFF
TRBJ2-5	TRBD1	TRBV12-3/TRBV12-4	CASSWGTGVETQYF
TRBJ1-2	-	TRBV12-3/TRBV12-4	CASSLEFGNYGYTF
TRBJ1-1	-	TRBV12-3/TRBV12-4	CASSRRAGSVNTEAFF
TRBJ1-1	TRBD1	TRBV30	CAWSTNRGGTEAFF
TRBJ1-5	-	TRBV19	CASSSQENQPQHF
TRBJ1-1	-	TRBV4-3	CASSHYLILRGPRDTEAFF
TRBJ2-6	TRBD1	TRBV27	CASSLTGGSGANVLTF
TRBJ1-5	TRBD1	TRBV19	CASSPTGSNQPQHF
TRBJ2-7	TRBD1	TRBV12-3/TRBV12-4	CASSLTGGWTSAYEQYF
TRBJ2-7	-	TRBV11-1	CASSFGLTYEQYF
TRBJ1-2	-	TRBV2	CASSESGLEGYTF
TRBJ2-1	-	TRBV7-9	CASSSYDEQFF
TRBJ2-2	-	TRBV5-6	CASSWSSNTGELFF
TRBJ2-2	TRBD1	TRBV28	CASSLNQGANTGELFF
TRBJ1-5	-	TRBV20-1	CSVLRESNQPQNF
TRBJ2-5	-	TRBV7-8	CASSFGHGQETQYF
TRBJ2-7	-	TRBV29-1	CSVALTGSSYEQYF
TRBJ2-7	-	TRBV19	CASSIRNGPYEQYF
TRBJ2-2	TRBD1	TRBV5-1	CASSLPGQGFLGELFF
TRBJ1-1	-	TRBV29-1	CSEPFGQGDTEAFF
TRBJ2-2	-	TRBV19	CASRTGGPNTGELFF
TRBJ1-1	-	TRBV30	CAWSVLGARGEAFF
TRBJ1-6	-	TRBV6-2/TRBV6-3	CASIQTLGQPSNF
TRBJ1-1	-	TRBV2	CASSGSRAGSTEAFF
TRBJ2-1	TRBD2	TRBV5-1	CASSLLVAGVHTYNEQFF
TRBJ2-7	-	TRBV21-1	CASSKGNPDIMGSYEQYF
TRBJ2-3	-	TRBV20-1	CSARVSDTQYF
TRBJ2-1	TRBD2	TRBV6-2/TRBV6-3	CASSFSPGGVHYNEQFF
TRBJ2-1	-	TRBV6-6	CASSYPTEKFSYNEQFF